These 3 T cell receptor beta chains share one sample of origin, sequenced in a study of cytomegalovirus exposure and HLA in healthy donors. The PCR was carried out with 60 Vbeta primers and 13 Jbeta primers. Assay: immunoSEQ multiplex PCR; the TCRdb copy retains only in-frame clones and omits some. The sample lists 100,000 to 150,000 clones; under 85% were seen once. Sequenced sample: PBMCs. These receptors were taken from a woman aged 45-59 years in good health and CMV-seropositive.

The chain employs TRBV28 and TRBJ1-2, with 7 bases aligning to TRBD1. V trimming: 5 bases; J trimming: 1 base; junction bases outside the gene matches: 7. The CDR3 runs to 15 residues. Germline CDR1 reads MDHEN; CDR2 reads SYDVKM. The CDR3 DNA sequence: TGTGCCAGCAGTCCCGGGACAGTTAATAACTATGGCTACACCTTC. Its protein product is CASSPGTVNNYGYTF.

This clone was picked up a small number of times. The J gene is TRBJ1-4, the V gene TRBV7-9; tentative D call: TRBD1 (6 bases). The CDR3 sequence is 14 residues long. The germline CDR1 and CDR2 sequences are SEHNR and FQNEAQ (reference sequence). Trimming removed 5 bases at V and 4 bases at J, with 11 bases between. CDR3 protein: CASSPQGNNEKLFF. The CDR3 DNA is TGTGCCAGCAGCCCTCAGGGGAATAATGAAAAACTGTTTTTT.

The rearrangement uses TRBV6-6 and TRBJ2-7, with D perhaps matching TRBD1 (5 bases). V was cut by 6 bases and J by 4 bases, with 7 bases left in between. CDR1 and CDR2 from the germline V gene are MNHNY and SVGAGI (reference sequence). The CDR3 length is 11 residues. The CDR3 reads CASSDSYEQYF. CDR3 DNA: TGTGCCAGCAGCGACAGTTACGAGCAGTACTTC.